The rows below give T cell receptor beta chains drawn from one sample of a study of blood T cell repertoires in COVID-19. Assay: immunoSEQ multiplex PCR; the TCRdb copy retains only in-frame clones and omits some. The sample holds around 300,000 clones, around 88% seen once. The sequenced material came from peripheral blood. Receptor source: a woman aged 70-85 years with COVID-19, enrolled during active disease. Each CDR3 is given with its conserved first and last residue. The D gene is left open where the match is weak. Size is omitted from some rows. Given values are once, few, many or a class for expanded clones.

>-|TRBV27|TRBJ1-6|-
TGTGCCAGCAGACTCACAGGGCTTAATAATTCACCCCTCCACTTT
CASRLTGLNNSPLHF
>TRBD1|TRBV18|TRBJ2-3|-
TGTGCCAGCAACCGACAGGGAACAGTATTGAATACGCAGTATTTT
CASNRQGTVLNTQYF
>-|TRBV11-3|TRBJ2-3|-
TGTGCCAGCAGCGCAGGGTCCCGCACAGATACGCAGTATTTT
CASSAGSRTDTQYF
>-|TRBV2|TRBJ1-2|-
TGTGCCAGCAGTCGGGATTTGGAGGGCTACACCTTC
CASSRDLEGYTF
>-|TRBV12-3/TRBV12-4|TRBJ2-5|-
TGTGCCAGCAGTCTCTTGCCGGCGGGGACCCAGTACTTC
CASSLLPAGTQYF
>TRBD1|TRBV6-1|TRBJ2-1|-
TGTGCCAGCAGTGAAGAGAGCAGGGGGCTACTCAATGAGCAGTTCTTC
CASSEESRGLLNEQFF
>TRBD2|TRBV19|TRBJ2-2|-
TGTGCCAGTAGTAGTAGCGGGGGGTCCGGGGAGCTGTTTTTT
CASSSSGGSGELFF
>-|TRBV11-2|TRBJ1-3|once
TGTGCCAGCAGCCCCTTGGGGGCAGGGGGAAACACCATATATTTT
CASSPLGAGGNTIYF
>TRBD2|TRBV5-1|TRBJ2-1|-
TGCGCCAGCAGCACGGGACTAGGGAATGAGCAGTTCTTC
CASSTGLGNEQFF
>TRBD1|TRBV11-2|TRBJ2-3|once
TGTGCCAGCAGCTTAGATCTAGTTGTGACAGGGTCAGATACGCAGTATTTT
CASSLDLVVTGSDTQYF
>TRBD1|TRBV6-4|TRBJ1-5|-
TGTGCCAGCAGTGACTACGGACAGGAATCTAGCAATCAGCCCCAGCATTTT
CASSDYGQESSNQPQHF
>-|TRBV19|TRBJ1-1|-
TGTGCCAGTAGTACGCTAACAGGGAGGGAGACTGAAGCTTTCTTT
CASSTLTGRETEAFF
>-|TRBV6-5|TRBJ1-1|few
TGTGCCTCCAGGGGTTTCATGAACACTGAAGCTTTCTTT
CASRGFMNTEAFF
>-|TRBV11-2|TRBJ2-7|once
TGTGCCAGCAGCTCCCGCGTGGAGGGCAACGAGCAGTACTTC
CASSSRVEGNEQYF
>TRBD2|TRBV6-2/TRBV6-3|TRBJ2-1|-
TGTGCCAGCAGCCGGACTAGCGGGGGCCCCTCCTACAATGAGCAGTTCTTC
CASSRTSGGPSYNEQFF
>TRBD2|TRBV11-2|TRBJ2-3|once
TGTGCCAGCAGCTTTACGAGCGGGGGGGGCACAGATACGCAGTATTTT
CASSFTSGGGTDTQYF
>TRBD2|TRBV7-2|TRBJ2-7|-
TGTGCCAGCAGCTTTGGAGCGGGGGTCTACGAGCAGTACTTC
CASSFGAGVYEQYF
>-|TRBV6-5|TRBJ1-6|-
TGTGCCAGCAGTTACTTCAGCCCAGGGGTTGGGTCACCCCTCCACTTT
CASSYFSPGVGSPLHF
>TRBD1|TRBV7-6|TRBJ2-7|-
TGTGCCAGCAGCTTGGGGGGACAGGGCTACGAGCAGTACTTC
CASSLGGQGYEQYF
>-|TRBV9|TRBJ2-3|-
TGTGCCAGCAGCTCTAGGGAGTGGGGGGACACAGATACGCAGTATTTT
CASSSREWGDTDTQYF
>TRBD2|TRBV27|TRBJ2-1|-
TGTGCCAGCAGCCGGGGACTAGCGGGGGGGCTGTATGAGCAGTTCTTC
CASSRGLAGGLYEQFF
>TRBD2|TRBV28|TRBJ2-7|-
TGTGCCAGCAGACCGATCCCGGGACTAGCGGCTTACGAGCAGTACTTC
CASRPIPGLAAYEQYF
>TRBD1|TRBV2|TRBJ2-1|-
TGTGCCAGCAGACAGGGGTATGAGCAGTTCTTC
CASRQGYEQFF
>-|TRBV5-6|TRBJ1-2|many
TGTGCCAGCAGCGTTGACACGGTTGTGTATGGCTACACCTTC
CASSVDTVVYGYTF
>-|TRBV5-8|TRBJ1-1|few
TGTGCCAGCACCCCTATATGGAGTTATACTGAAGCTTTCTTT
CASTPIWSYTEAFF
>-|TRBV6-5|TRBJ1-5|-
TGTGCCAGCAGAAGACAGGAGGATCAGCCCCAGCATTTT
CASRRQEDQPQHF
>TRBD1|TRBV3-1/TRBV3-2|TRBJ1-6|once
TGTGCCAGCAGCCAAGAGGGGACAGGGACCCTCCACTTT
CASSQEGTGTLHF
>TRBD2|TRBV4-3|TRBJ2-1|few
TGCGCCCCCTCCTATGGCGGGGGAAAGAACAATGAGCAGTTCTTC
CAPSYGGGKNNEQFF
>-|TRBV28|TRBJ2-1|-
TGTGCCAGCAGTTCCCGGGATCCAATCTACTCCTACAATGAGCAGTTCTTC
CASSSRDPIYSYNEQFF
>-|TRBV11-2|TRBJ2-2|-
TGTGCCAGCAGCTTAGTCAGGGGTTCTGGCGGGGAGCTGTTTTTT
CASSLVRGSGGELFF
>-|TRBV5-1|TRBJ1-1|-
TGCGCCAGCAGCTACAACACCGAGCGGAACACTGAAGCTTTCTTT
CASSYNTERNTEAFF
>TRBD1|TRBV18|TRBJ1-2|once
TGTGCCAGCTCACTCTACCCCGGACAGGGGACCATCTATGGCTACACCTTC
CASSLYPGQGTIYGYTF
>TRBD1|TRBV6-5|TRBJ1-1|-
TGTGCCAGCAGTTACGACAGGGCGAACACTGAAGCTTTCTTT
CASSYDRANTEAFF
>-|TRBV5-1|TRBJ1-3|-
TGCGCCAGCAGCGTGGGCACCCTCGGGGGAAACACCATATATTTT
CASSVGTLGGNTIYF
>-|TRBV2|TRBJ1-1|-
TGTGCCAGCACCCACGGGCAGGGAAGGATTTCTAACACTGAAGCTTTCTTT
CASTHGQGRISNTEAFF
>TRBD1|TRBV10-3|TRBJ1-5|-
TGTGCCATCAGTGAGTCGAGGGACAGACTCAATCAGCCCCAGCATTTT
CAISESRDRLNQPQHF
>TRBD2|TRBV9|TRBJ2-1|-
TGTGCCAGCAGCGTAGAGGGCGGGGGGGCCAACAATGAGCAGTTCTTC
CASSVEGGGANNEQFF
>TRBD1|TRBV5-1|TRBJ2-7|-
TGCGCCAGCAGGGATGGGGACAGGGCCCTCTCCTACGAGCAGTACTTC
CASRDGDRALSYEQYF
>TRBD1|TRBV5-1|TRBJ2-3|-
TGCGCCAGTACACAGGGGGGCACAGATACGCAGTATTTT
CASTQGGTDTQYF
>TRBD1|TRBV7-2|TRBJ2-5|-
TGTGCCAGCAGCTTAGGGCCAGGGGGCTTAAAGACCCAGTACTTC
CASSLGPGGLKTQYF
>-|TRBV9|TRBJ2-7|once
TGTGCCAGCAGCCCCCATCCCTCCGGGGGCGAGCAGTACTTC
CASSPHPSGGEQYF
>TRBD2|TRBV3-1/TRBV3-2|TRBJ2-3|-
TGTGCCAGCAGCCAAGTCTCTAGCGGGGGAGTGCATACGCAGTATTTT
CASSQVSSGGVHTQYF
>TRBD1|TRBV18|TRBJ1-2|-
TGTGCCAGCTCACCTGCGAGGGACAGGAGCTATGGCTACACCTTC
CASSPARDRSYGYTF
>-|TRBV11-3|TRBJ1-1|once
TGTGCCAGCAGCCTAGAACCGGGGTTTGAAGCTTTCTTT
CASSLEPGFEAFF
>-|TRBV7-2|TRBJ2-5|-
TGTGCCAGCACCCCCCTTCCGCGGGGCCAAGAGACCCAGTACTTC
CASTPLPRGQETQYF
>TRBD1|TRBV7-9|TRBJ2-1|-
TGTGCCAGCAGCTTTACAGGGGGCAGTGAGCAGTTCTTC
CASSFTGGSEQFF
>-|TRBV28|TRBJ2-7|-
TGTGCCAGCAATCCACAGGGACGATACTACGAGCAGTACTTC
CASNPQGRYYEQYF
>TRBD1|TRBV10-3|TRBJ1-5|-
TGTGCCATCAGTGAGTCGACAGGGGATCAGCCCCAGCATTTT
CAISESTGDQPQHF
>TRBD2|TRBV6-2/TRBV6-3|TRBJ2-3|-
TGTGCCAGCAGTTACAGGCCAGCGGGGGGCACAGATACGCAGTATTTT
CASSYRPAGGTDTQYF
>TRBD2|TRBV2|TRBJ2-7|-
TGTGCCAGCAGTCAGACTAGCGGGGTCTACGAGCAGTACTTC
CASSQTSGVYEQYF
>-|TRBV28|TRBJ2-7|-
TGTGCCAGCAGCCTAGAGACCCACGAGCAGTACTTC
CASSLETHEQYF
>-|TRBV14|TRBJ1-4|-
TGTGCCAGCAGCCAAGATACAGGACGTCAGGGAAGGAATGAAAAACTGTTTTTT
CASSQDTGRQGRNEKLFF
>-|TRBV24-1|TRBJ1-2|-
TGTGCCACCAGTGCCACGGCTAACTATGGCTACACCTTC
CATSATANYGYTF
>TRBD1|TRBV5-1|TRBJ2-5|-
TGCGCCAGCAGCTTGGCCGGGACAGGGAAAGAGACCCAGTACTTC
CASSLAGTGKETQYF
>-|TRBV4-1|TRBJ1-5|-
TGCGCCAGCAGCCAAAAGGAGTTTACGCAGCCCCAGCATTTT
CASSQKEFTQPQHF
>-|TRBV7-8|TRBJ2-3|-
TGTGCCAGCAGCTTAGTCCGGGAAGTAAACACAGATACGCAGTATTTT
CASSLVREVNTDTQYF
>-|TRBV7-2|TRBJ2-3|-
TGTGCCAGCAGCTTAAATGGAGGGGACCCAGTAGATACGCAGTATTTT
CASSLNGGDPVDTQYF
>-|TRBV5-6|TRBJ2-7|-
TGTGCCAGCAGCCCCAGAAGCTCCTACGAGCAGTACTTC
CASSPRSSYEQYF
>TRBD1|TRBV6-5|TRBJ2-2|-
TGTGCCAGCAGCAAGGGACAGGGAAACACCGGGGAGCTGTTTTTT
CASSKGQGNTGELFF